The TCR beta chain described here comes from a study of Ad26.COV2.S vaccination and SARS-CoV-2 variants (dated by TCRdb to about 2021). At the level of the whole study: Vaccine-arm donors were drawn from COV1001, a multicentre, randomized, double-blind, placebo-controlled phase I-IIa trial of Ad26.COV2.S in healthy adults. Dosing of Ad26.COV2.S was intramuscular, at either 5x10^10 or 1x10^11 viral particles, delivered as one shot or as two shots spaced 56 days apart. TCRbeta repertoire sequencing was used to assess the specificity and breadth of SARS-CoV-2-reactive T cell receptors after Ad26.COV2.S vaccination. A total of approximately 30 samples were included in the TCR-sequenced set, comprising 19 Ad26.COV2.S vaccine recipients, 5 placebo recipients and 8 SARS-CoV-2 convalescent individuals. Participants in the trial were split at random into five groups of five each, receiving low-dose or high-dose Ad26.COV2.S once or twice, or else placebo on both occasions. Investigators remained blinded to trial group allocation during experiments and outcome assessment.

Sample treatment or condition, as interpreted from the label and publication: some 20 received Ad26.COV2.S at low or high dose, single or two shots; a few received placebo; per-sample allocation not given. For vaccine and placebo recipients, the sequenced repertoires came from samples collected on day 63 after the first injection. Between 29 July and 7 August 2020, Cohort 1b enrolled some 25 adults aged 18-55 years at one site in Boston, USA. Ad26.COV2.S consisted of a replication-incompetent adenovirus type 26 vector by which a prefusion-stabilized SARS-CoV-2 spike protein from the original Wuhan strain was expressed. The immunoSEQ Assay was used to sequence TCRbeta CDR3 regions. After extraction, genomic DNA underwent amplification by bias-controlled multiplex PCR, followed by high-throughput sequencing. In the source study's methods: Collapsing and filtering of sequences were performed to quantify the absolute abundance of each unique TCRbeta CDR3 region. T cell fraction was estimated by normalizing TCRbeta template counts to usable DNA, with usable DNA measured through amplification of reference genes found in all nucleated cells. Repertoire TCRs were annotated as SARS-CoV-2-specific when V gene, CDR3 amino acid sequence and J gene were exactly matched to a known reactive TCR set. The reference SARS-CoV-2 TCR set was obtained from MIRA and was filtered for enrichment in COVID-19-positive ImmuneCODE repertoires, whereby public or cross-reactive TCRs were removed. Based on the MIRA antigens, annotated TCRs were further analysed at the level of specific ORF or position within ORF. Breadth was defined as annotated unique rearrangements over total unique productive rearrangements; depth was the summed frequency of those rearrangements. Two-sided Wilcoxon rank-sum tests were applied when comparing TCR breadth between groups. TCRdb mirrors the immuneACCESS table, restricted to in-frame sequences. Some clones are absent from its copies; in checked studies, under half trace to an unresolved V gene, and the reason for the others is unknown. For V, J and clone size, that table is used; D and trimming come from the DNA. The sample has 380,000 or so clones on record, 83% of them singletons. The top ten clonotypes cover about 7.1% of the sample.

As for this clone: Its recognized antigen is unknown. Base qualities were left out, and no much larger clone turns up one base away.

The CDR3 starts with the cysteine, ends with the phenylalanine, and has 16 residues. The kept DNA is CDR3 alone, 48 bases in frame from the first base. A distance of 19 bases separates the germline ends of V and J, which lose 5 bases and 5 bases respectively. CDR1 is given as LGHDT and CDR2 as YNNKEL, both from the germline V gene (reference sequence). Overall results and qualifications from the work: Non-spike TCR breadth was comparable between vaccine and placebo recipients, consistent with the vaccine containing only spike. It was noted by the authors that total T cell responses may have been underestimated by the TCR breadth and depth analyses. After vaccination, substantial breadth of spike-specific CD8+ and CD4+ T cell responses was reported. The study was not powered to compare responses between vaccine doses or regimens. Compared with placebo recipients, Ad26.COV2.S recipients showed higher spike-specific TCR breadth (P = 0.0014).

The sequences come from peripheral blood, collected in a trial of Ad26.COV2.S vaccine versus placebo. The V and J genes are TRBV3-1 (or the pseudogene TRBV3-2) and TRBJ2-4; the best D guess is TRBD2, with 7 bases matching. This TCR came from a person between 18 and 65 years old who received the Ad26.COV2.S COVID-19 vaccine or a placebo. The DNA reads TGTGCCAGCAGCTCGGTTCCGGGGGGCTGGGAAAACATTCAGTACTTC. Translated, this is CASSSVPGGWENIQYF.